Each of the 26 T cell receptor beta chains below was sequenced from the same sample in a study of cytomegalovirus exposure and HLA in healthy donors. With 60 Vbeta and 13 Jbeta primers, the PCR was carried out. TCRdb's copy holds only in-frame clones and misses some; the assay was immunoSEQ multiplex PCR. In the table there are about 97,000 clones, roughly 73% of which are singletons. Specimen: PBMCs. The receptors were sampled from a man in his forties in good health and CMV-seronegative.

This CDR3 reads CASSQGQGDTEAFF. For the CDR3, the DNA is TGTGCCAGCAGCCAGGGACAGGGTGACACTGAAGCTTTCTTT. This rearrangement joins TRBV5-4 to TRBJ1-1; 9 nucleotides agree with TRBD1. CDR1 and CDR2 (germline): SGHNT, YYREEE (reference sequence). Losses at the gene ends were 4 bases for V and 3 bases for J; bases not matched to a gene: 4. This CDR3 comprises 14 residues.

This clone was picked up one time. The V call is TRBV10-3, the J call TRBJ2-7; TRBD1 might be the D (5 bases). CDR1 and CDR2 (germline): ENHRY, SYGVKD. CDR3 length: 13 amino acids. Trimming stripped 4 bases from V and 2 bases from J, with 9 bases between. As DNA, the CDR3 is TGTGCCATCAGTGGACAGATGACCTACGAGCAGTACTTC. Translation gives CAISGQMTYEQYF.

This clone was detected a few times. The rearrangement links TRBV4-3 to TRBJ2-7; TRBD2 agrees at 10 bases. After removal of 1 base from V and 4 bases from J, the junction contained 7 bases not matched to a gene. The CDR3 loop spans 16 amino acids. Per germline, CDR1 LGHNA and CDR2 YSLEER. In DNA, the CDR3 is TGCGCCAGCAGCCAAGCAGTAGCGGGGGGTGGATACGAGCAGTACTTC. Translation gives CASSQAVAGGGYEQYF.

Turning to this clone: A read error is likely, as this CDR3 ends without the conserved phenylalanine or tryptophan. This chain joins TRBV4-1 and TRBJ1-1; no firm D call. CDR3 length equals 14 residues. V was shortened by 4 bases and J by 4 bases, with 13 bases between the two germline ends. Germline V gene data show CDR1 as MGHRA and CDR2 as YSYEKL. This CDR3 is CASSPSSVSTEAFV. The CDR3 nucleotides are TGCGCCAGCAGCCCCTCGTCTGTTAGCACTGAAGCTTTCGTT.

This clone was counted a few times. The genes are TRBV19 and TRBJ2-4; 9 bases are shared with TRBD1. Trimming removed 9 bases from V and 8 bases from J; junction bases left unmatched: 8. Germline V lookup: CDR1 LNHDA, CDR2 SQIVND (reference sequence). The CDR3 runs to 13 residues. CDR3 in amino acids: CASSGQGADIQYF. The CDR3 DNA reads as TGTGCCAGCTCGGGACAGGGTGCGGACATTCAGTACTTC.

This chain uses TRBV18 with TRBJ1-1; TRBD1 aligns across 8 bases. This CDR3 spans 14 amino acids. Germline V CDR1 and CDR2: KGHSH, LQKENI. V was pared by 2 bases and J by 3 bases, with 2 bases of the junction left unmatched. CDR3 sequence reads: CASSPDRGYTEAFF. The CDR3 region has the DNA TGTGCCAGCTCACCAGACAGGGGTTACACTGAAGCTTTCTTT.

The CDR3 is CASSIDPPWAGGRDTQYF. The DNA of the CDR3 is TGTGCCAGTAGTATAGACCCCCCCTGGGCGGGGGGCAGAGATACGCAGTATTTT. The chain links TRBV19 to TRBJ2-3; 8 bases line up with TRBD2. V gave up 0 bases and J gave up 5 bases; unmatched junction bases: 13. Germline V lookup: CDR1 LNHDA, CDR2 SQIVND (reference sequence). The CDR3 covers 18 residues.

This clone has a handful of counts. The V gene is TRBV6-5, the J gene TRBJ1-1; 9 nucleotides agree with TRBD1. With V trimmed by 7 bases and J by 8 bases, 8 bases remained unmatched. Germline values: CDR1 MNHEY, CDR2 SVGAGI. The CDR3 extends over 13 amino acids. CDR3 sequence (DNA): TGTGCCAGCATCGACCCCGGGACAGGGGAAGCTTTCTTT. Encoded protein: CASIDPGTGEAFF.

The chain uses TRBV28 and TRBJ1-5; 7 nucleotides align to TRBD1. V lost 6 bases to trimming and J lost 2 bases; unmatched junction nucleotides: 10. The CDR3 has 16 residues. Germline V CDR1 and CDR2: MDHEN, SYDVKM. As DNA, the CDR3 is TGTGCCAGCAGGAAAGAGACAGGGTCCGGCAATCAGCCCCAGCATTTT. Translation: CASRKETGSGNQPQHF. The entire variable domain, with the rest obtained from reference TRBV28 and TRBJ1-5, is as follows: DVKVTQSSRYLVKRTGEKVFLECVQDMDHENMFWYRQDPGLGLRLIYFSYDVKMKEKGDIPEGYSVSREKKERFSLILESASTNQTSMYLCASRKETGSGNQPQHFGDGTRLSIL.

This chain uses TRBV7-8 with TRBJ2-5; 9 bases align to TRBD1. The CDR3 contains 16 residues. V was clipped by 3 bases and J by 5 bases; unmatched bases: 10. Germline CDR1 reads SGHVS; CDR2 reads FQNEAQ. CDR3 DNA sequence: TGTGCCAGCAGCTTGGACGGGACAGGGACTTGGGAGACCCAGTACTTC. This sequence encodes CASSLDGTGTWETQYF.

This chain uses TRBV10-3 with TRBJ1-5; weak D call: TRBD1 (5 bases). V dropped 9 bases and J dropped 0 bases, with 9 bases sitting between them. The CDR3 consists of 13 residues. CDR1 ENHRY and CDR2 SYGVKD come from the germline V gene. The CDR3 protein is CAIARDSNQPQHF. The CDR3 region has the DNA TGTGCCATAGCCAGGGATAGCAATCAGCCCCAGCATTTT.

In nucleotides, the CDR3 is TGTGCCAGCGGGCCCGTATACGAGCAGTACTTC. Translated: CASGPVYEQYF. The rearrangement links TRBV28 to TRBJ2-7, with D hard to call. From germline, CDR1 is MDHEN and CDR2 SYDVKM. V lost 8 bases, J lost 4 bases, and 9 bases lay in between. The CDR3 consists of 11 residues.

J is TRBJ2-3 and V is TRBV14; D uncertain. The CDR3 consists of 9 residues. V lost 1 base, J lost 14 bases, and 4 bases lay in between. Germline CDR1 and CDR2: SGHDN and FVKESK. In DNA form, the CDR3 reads TGTGCCAGCAGCCAAGCTACGTATTTT. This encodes CASSQATYF.

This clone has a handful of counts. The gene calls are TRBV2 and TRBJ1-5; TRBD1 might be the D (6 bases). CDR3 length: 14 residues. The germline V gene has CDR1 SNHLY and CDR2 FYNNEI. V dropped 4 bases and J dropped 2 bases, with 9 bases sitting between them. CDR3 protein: CASSGSGGNQPQHF. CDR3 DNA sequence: TGTGCCAGCAGTGGATCAGGGGGCAATCAGCCCCAGCATTTT.

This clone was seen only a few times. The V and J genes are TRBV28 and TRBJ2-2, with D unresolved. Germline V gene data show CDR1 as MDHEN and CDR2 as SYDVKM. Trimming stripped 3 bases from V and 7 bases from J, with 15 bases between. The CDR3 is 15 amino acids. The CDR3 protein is CASSFFPEIIGELFF. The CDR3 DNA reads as TGTGCCAGCAGTTTCTTCCCGGAGATTATCGGGGAGCTGTTTTTT.

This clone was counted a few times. CDR3: CASSQLAGYTYEQYF. DNA of the CDR3: TGTGCCAGCAGCCAGCTAGCGGGGTATACCTACGAGCAGTACTTC. The rearrangement uses TRBV5-6 and TRBJ2-7; TRBD2 aligns across 9 bases. Germline values: CDR1 SGHDT, CDR2 YYEEEE. This CDR3 is built from 15 residues. V shed 4 bases, J shed 2 bases, and the junction held 7 bases outside the gene matches.

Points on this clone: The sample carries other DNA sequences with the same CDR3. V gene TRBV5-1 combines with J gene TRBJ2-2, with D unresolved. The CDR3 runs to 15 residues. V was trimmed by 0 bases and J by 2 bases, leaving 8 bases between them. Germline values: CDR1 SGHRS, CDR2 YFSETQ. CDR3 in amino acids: CASSLAPGNTGELFF. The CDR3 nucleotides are TGCGCCAGCAGCTTGGCCCCGGGTAACACCGGGGAGCTGTTTTTT. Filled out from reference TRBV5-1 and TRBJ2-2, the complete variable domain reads KAGVTQTPRYLIKTRGQQVTLSCSPISGHRSVSWYQQTPGQGLQFLFEYFSETQRNKGNFPGRFSGRQFSNSRSEMNVSTLELGDSALYLCASSLAPGNTGELFFGEGSRLTVL.

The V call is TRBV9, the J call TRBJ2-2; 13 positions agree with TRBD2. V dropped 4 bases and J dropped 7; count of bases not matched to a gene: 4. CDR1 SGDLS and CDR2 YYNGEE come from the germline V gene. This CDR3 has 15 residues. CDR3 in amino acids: CASSTSGGAFGELFF. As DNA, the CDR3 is TGTGCCAGCAGCACTAGCGGGGGGGCTTTCGGGGAGCTGTTTTTT. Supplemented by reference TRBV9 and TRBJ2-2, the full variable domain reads DSGVTQTPKHLITATGQRVTLRCSPRSGDLSVYWYQQSLDQGLQFLIQYYNGEERAKGNILERFSAQQFPDLHSELNLSSLELGDSALYFCASSTSGGAFGELFFGEGSRLTVL.

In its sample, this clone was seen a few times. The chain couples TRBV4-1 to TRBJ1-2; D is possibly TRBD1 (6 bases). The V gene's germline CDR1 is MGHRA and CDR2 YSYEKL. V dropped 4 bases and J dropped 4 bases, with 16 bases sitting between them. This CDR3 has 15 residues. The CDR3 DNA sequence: TGCGCCAGCAGCCGCGACGGGGCGACAGGCTATGGCTACACCTTC. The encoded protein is CASSRDGATGYGYTF.

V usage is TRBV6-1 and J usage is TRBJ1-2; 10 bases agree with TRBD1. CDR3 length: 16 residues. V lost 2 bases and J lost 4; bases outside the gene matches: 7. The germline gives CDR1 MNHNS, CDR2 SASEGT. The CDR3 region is CASSERGQGLLYGYTF. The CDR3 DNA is TGTGCCAGCAGTGAAAGGGGACAGGGGCTACTCTATGGCTACACCTTC.

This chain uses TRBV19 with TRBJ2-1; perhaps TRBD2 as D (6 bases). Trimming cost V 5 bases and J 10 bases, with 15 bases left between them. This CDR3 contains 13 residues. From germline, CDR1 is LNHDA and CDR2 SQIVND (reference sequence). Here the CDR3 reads CASSFFGGGEQFF. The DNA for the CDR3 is TGTGCCAGTAGTTTCTTTGGGGGAGGAGAGCAGTTCTTC.

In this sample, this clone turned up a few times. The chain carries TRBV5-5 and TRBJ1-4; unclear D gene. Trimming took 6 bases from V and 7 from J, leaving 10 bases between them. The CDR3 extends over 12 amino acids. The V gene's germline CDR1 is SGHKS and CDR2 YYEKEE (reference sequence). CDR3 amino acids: CASTKSGEKLFF. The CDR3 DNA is TGTGCCAGCACAAAATCCGGTGAAAAACTGTTTTTT. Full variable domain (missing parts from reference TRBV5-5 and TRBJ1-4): DAGVTQSPTHLIKTRGQQVTLRCSPISGHKSVSWYQQVLGQGPQFIFQYYEKEERGRGNFPDRFSARQFPNYSSELNVNALLLGDSALYLCASTKSGEKLFFGSGTQLSVL.

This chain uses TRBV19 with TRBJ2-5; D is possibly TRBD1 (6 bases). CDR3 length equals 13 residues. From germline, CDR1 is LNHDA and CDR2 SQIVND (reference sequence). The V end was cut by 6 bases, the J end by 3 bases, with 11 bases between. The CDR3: CASSLWTEETQYF. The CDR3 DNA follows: TGTGCCAGTAGCCTCTGGACAGAAGAGACCCAGTACTTC.

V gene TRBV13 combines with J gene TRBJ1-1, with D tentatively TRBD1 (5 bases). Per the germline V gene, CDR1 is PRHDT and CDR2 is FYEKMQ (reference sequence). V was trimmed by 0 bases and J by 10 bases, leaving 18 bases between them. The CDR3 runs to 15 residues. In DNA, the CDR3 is TGTGCCAGCAGCTTAGGCCCAACAGGCTGCTTTGTAGCTTTCTTT. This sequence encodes CASSLGPTGCFVAFF.

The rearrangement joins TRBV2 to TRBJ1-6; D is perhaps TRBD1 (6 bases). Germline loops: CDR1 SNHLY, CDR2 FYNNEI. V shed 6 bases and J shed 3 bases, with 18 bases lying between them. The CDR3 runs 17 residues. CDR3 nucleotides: TGTGCCAGCAGGGCTCCCAGGGGCGAAAGCTATAATTCACCCCTCCACTTT. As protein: CASRAPRGESYNSPLHF.

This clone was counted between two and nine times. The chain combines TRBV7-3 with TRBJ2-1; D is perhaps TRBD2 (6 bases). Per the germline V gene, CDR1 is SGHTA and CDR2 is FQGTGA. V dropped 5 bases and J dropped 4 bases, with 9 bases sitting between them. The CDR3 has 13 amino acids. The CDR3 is CASSRTIYNEQFF. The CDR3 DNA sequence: TGTGCCAGCAGCCGGACTATATACAATGAGCAGTTCTTC. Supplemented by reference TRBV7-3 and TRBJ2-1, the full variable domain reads GAGVSQTPSNKVTEKGKYVELRCDPISGHTALYWYRQSLGQGPEFLIYFQGTGAADDSGLPNDRFFAVRPEGSVSTLKIQRTERGDSAVYLCASSRTIYNEQFFGPGTRLTVL.